This T cell receptor (beta chain) was retrieved from a study of CD8 T cells in Susac syndrome. Overall study results and limits: As the study acknowledged, the number of individuals who were part of its TCR sequencing and HLA analysis was relatively small.

The RNA input was about 0.45 to 1 ug, and it was reverse transcribed with random hexamers. Amplification of TCR beta CDR3 spanned 54 Vbeta and 13 Jbeta via immunoSEQ multiplex PCR. TCRdb processed the immunoSEQ multiplex PCR reads anew with MiXCR; each CDR3 protein has one entry. The repertoire holds 250,000 to 300,000 distinct CDR3 sequences, with roughly 85% as singletons. A word on this clonotype: Its antigen is still unknown.

Germline V CDR1 and CDR2: MNHEY, SVGAGI. This CDR3 contains 14 residues. The J segment lost 5 bases and the V segment lost 3 bases, leaving 5 bases of the junction unmatched. The chain couples TRBV6-5 to TRBJ2-7, with 9 bases that match TRBD1. This receptor was identified in a human donor with multiple sclerosis. The sequenced sample was CD8+ T cells from PBMCs. CDR3 nucleotides: TGTGCCAGCAGTTATCTGGGACAGGGACACGAGCAGTACTTC. This codes for CASSYLGQGHEQYF.